This entry features one T cell receptor beta chain sequence. Its antigen is still unknown. Naive CD8+ T cells displayed a CD45RO-CCR7+CD27+CD95- phenotype. The data originate from a study of CXCR3-negative and CXCR3-positive naive CD8 T cells. The germline CDR1 and CDR2 sequences are MNHEY and SMNVEV (reference sequence). The CDR3 covers 15 residues. Points from the study as a whole: The study found more hydrophobic TRB CDR3s in CXCR3-positive naive cells than in CXCR3-negative naive cells.

All TRB cDNA libraries came from 5' RACE performed with UMI labels. After re-calling the 5' RACE reads, TCRdb lists one entry per CDR3 protein, DNA absent. This specimen shows 70,000 to 100,000 distinct CDR3 sequences; the ten leading clones hold around 1.8%. This chain uses TRBV27 with TRBJ1-5; TCRdb indicates TRBD1, and absent DNA this call remains unverified. The TCR sequence derives from a human donor in good health. Some clones in this sample may be carry-over from other donors' samples. The sample consisted of naive CXCR3- CD8+ T cells from blood. The subset: CD45RO-CCR7+CD27+CD95- naive CD8+ T cells lacking CXCR3 (TNR3-). Here the CDR3 reads CASSPLGGAPQPQHF.